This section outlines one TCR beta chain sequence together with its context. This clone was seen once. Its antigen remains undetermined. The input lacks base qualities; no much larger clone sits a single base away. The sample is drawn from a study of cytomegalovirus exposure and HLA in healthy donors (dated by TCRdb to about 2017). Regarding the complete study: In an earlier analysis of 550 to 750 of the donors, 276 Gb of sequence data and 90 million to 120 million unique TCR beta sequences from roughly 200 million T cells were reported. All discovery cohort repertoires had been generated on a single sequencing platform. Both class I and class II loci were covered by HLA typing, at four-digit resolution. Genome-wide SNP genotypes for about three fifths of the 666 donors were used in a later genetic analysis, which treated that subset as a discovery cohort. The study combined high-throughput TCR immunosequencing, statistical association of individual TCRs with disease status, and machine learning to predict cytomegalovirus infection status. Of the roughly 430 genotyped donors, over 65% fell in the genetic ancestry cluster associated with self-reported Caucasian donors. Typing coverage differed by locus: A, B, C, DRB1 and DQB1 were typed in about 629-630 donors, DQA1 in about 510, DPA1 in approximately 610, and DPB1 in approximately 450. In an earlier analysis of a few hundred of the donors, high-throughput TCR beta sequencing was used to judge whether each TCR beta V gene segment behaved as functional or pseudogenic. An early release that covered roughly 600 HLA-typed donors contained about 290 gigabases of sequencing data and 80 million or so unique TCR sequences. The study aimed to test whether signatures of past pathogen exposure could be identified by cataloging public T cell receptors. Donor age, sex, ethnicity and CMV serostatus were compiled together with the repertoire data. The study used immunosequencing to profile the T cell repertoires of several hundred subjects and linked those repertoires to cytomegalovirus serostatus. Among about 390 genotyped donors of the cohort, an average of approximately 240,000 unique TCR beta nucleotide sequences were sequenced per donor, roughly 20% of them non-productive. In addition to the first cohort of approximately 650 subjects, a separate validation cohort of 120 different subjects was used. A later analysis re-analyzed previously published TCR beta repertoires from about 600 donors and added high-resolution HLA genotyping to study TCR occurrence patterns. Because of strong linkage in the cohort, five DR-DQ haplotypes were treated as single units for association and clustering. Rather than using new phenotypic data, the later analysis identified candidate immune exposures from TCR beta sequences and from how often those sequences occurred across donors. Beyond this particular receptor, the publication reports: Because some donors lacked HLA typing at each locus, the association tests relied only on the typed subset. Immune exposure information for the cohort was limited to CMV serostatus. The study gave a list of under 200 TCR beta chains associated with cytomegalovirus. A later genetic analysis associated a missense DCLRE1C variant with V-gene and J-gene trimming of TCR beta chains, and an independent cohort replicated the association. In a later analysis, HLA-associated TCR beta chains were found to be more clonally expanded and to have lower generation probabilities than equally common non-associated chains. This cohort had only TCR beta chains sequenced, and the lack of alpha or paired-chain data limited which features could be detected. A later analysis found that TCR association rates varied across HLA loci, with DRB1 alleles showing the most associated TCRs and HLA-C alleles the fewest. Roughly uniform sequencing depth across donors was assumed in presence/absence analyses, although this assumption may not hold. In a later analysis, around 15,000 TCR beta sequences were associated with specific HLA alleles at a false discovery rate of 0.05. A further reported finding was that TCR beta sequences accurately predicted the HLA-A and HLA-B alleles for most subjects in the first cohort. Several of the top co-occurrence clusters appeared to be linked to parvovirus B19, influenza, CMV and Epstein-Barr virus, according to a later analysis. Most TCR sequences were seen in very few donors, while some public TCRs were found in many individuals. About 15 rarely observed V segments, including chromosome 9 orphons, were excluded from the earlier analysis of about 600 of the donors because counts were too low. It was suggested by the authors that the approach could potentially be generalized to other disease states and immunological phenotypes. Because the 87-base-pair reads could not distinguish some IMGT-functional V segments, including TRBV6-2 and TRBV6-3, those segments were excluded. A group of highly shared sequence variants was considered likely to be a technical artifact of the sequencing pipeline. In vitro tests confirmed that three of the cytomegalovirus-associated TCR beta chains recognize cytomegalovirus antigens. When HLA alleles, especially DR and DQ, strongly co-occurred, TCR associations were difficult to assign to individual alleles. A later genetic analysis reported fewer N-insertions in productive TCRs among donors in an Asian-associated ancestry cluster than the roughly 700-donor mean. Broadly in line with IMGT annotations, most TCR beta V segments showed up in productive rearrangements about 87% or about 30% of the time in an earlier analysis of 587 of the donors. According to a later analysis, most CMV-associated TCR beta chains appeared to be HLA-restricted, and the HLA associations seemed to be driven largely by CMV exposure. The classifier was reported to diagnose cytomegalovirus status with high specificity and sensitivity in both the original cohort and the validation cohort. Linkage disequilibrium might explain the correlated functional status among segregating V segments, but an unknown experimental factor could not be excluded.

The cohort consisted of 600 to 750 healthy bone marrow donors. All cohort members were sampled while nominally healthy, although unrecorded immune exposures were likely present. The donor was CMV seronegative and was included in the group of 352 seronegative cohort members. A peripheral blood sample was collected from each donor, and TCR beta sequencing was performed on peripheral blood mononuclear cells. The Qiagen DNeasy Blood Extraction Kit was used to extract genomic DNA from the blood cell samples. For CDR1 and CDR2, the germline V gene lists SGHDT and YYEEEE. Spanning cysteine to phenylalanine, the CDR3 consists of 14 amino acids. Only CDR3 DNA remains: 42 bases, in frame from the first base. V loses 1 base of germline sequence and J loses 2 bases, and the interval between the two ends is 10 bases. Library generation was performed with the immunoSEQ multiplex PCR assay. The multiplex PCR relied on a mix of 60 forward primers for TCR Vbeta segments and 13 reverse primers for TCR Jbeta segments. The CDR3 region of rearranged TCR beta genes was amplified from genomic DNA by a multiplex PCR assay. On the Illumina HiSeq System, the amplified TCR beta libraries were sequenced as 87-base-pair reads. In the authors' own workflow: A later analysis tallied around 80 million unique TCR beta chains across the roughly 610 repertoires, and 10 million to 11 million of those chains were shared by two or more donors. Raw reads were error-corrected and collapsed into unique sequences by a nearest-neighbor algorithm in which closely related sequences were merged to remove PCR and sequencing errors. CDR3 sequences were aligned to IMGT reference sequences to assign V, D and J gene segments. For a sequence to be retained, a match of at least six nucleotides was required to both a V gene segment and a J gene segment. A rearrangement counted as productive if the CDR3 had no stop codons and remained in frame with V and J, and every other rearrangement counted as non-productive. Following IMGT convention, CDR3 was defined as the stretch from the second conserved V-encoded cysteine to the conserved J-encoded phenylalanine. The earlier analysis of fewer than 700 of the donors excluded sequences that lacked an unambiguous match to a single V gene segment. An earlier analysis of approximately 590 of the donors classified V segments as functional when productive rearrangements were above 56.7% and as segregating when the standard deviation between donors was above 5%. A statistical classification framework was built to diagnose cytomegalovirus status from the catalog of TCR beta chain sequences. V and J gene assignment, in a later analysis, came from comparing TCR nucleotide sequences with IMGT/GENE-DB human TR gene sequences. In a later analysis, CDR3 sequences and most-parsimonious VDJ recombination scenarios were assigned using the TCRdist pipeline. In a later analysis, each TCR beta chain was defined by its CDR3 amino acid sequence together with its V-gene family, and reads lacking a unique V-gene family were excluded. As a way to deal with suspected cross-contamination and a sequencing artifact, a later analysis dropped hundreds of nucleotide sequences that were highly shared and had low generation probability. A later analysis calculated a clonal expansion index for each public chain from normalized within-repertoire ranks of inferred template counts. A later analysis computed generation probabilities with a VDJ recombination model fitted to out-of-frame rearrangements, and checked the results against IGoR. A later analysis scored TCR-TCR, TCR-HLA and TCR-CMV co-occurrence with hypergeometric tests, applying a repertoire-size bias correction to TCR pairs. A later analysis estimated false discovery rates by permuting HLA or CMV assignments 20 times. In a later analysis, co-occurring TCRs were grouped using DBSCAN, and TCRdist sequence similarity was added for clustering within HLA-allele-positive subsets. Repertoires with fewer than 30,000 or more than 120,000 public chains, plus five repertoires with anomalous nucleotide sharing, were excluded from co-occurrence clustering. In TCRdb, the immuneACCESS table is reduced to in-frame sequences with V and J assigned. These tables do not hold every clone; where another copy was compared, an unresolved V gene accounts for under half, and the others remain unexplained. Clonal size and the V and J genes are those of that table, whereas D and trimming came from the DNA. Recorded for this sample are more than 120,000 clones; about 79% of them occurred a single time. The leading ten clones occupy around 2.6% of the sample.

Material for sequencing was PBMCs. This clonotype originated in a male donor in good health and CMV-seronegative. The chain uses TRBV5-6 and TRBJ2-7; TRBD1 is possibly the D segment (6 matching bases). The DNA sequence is TGTGCCAGCAGCTTGTTTACAGGGCCCTACGAGCAGTACTTC. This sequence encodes CASSLFTGPYEQYF.